This record concerns one T cell receptor beta chain sequence. Profiling relied on immunoSEQ multiplex PCR, and the TCRdb table lists in-frame clones only, not all of them. The data show about 69,000 clones, more than 85% seen once. V was trimmed by 0 bases and J by 3 bases, leaving 12 bases between them. Germline CDR1 and CDR2: SGHTA and FQGNSA. This CDR3 is built from 15 residues. The data were obtained in a study of T cell changes during pregnancy in multiple sclerosis. The input for sequencing was peripheral blood, taken before pregnancy. The chain is built from TRBV7-2 and TRBJ2-7; possible D gene TRBD2, 5 bases. The sequence came from a female donor with multiple sclerosis, enrolled in a pregnancy study. The CDR3 loop is CASSLAILEYYEQYF. The CDR3 bases are TGTGCCAGCAGCTTAGCAATACTAGAGTACTACGAGCAGTACTTC.